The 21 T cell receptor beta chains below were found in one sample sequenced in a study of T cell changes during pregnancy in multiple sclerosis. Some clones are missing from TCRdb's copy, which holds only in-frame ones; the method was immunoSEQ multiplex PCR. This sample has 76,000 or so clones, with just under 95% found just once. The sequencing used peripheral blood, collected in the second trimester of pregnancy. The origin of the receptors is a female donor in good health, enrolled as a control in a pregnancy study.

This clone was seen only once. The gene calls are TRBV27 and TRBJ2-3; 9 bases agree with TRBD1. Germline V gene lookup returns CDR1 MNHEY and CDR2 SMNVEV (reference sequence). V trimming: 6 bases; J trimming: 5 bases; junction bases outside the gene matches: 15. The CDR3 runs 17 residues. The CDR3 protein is CASSFRPGTGYGDTQYF. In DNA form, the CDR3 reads TGTGCCAGCAGCTTCCGCCCCGGGACAGGGTATGGAGATACGCAGTATTTT.

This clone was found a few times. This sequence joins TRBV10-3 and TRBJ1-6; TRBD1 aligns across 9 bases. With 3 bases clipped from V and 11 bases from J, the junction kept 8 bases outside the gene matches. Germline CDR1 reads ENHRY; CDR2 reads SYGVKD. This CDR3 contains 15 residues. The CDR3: CAISDGTGKWAPLHF. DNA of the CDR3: TGTGCCATCAGTGACGGGACAGGGAAATGGGCACCCCTCCACTTT.

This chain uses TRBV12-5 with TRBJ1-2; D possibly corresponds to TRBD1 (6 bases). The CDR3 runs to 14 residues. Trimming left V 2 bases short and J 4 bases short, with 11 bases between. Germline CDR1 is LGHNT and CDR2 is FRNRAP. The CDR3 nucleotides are TGTGCTAGTGGTTTGACAGGGTCTTCCTATGGCTACACCTTC. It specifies CASGLTGSSYGYTF.

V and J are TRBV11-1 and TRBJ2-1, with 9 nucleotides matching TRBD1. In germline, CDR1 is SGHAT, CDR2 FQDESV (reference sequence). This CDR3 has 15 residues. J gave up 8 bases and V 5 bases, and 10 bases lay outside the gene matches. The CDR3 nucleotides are TGTGCCAGCAGCCCTTCGGGACAGGGAGGAGATGAGCAGTTCTTC. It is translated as CASSPSGQGGDEQFF.

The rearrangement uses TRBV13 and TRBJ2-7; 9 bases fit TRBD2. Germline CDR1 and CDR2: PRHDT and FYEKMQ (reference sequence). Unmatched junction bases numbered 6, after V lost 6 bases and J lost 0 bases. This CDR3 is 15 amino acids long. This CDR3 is CASRAGGESSYEQYF. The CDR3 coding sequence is TGTGCCAGCAGGGCGGGGGGGGAGTCCTCCTACGAGCAGTACTTC. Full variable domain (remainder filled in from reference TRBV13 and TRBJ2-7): AAGVIQSPRHLIKEKRETATLKCYPIPRHDTVYWYQQGPGQDPQFLISFYEKMQSDKGSIPDRFSAQQFSDYHSELNMSSLELGDSALYFCASRAGGESSYEQYFGPGTRLTVT.

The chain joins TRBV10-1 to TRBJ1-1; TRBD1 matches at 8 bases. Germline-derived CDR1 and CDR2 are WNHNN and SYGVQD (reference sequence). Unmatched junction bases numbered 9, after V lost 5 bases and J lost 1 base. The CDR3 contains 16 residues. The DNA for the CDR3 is TGCGCCAGCAGTACCCTACGTGGACAGGGGAACACTGAAGCTTTCTTT. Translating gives CASSTLRGQGNTEAFF.

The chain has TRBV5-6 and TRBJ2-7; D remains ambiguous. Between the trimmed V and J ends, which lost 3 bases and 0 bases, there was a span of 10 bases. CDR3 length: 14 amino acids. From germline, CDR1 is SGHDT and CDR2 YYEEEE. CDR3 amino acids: CASSSPGGSYEQYF. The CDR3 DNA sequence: TGTGCCAGCAGCTCCCCTGGCGGCTCCTACGAGCAGTACTTC.

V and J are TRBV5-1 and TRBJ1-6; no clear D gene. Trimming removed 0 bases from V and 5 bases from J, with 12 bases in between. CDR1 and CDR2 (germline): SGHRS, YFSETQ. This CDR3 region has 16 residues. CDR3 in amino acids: CASSLAAGVNNSPLHF. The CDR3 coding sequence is TGCGCCAGCAGCTTGGCGGCAGGCGTTAATAATTCACCCCTCCACTTT. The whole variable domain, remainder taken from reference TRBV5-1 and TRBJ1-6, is KAGVTQTPRYLIKTRGQQVTLSCSPISGHRSVSWYQQTPGQGLQFLFEYFSETQRNKGNFPGRFSGRQFSNSRSEMNVSTLELGDSALYLCASSLAAGVNNSPLHFGNGTRLTVT.

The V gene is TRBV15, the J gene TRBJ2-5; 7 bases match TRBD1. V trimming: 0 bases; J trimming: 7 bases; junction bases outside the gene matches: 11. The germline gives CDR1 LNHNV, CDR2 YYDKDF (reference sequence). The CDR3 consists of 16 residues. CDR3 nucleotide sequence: TGTGCCACCAGCAGAGATCCGGGCAGGGGGTACGGGACCCAGTACTTC. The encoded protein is CATSRDPGRGYGTQYF.

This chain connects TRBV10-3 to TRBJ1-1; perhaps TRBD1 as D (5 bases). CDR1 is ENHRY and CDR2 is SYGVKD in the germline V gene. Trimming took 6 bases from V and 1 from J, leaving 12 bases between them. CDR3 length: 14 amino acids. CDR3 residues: CAIRSGRANTEAFF. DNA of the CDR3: TGTGCCATCAGGTCGGGCAGGGCGAACACTGAAGCTTTCTTT.

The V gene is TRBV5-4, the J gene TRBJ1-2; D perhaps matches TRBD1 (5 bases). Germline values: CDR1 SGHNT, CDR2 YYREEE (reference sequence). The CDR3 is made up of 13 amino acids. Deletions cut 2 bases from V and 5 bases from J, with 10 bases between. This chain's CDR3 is CASSLSRAYGYTF. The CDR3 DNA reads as TGTGCCAGCAGCTTATCCAGGGCGTATGGCTACACCTTC.

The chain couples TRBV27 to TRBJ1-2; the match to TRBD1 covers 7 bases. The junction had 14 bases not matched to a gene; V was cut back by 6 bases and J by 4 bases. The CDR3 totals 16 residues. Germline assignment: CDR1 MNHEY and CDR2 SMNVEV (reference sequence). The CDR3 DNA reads TGTGCCAGCAGGTATTTAGACAGGGCAGGCGCCTATGGCTACACCTTC. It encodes CASRYLDRAGAYGYTF.

CDR3 sequence: CASSLGTGGDTQYF. CDR3 coding DNA: TGTGCCAGCAGCTTAGGGACAGGGGGCGATACGCAGTATTTT. The rearrangement uses TRBV11-3 and TRBJ2-3; TRBD1 matches at 11 bases. Germline trimming cut 1 base from V and 6 bases from J; bases unmatched to any gene: 0. This CDR3 has 14 amino acids. The germline V gene encodes CDR1 SGHNT and CDR2 YENEEA.

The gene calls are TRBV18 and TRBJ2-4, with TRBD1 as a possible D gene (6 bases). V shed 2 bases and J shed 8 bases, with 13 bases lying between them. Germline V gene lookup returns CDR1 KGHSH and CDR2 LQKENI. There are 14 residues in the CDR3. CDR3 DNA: TGTGCCAGCTCACCAGTGCAGGGGCTGGACATTCAGTACTTC. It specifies CASSPVQGLDIQYF. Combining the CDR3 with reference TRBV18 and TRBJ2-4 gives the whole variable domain NAGVMQNPRHLVRRRGQEARLRCSPMKGHSHVYWYRQLPEEGLKFMVYLQKENIIDESGMPKERFSAEFPKEGPSILRIQQVVRGDSAAYFCASSPVQGLDIQYFGAGTRLSVL.

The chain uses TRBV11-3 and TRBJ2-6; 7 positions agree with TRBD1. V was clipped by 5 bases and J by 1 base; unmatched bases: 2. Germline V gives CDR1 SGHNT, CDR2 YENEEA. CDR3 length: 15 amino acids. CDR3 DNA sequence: TGTGCCAGCAGCCCAGGGGGTTCTGGGGCCAACGTCCTGACTTTC. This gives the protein CASSPGGSGANVLTF.

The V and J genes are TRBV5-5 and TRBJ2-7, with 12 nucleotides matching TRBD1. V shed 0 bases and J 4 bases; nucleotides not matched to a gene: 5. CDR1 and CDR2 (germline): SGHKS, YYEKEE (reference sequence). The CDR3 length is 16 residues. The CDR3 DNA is TGTGCCAGCAGCTTGGGGGGACAGGGGGCTCATTACGAGCAGTACTTC. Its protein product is CASSLGGQGAHYEQYF.

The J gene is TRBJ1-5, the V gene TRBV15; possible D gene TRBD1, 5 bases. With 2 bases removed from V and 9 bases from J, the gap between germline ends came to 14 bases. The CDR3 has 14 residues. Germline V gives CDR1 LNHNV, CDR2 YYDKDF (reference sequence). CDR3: CATSRSTGEWPQHF. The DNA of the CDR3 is TGTGCCACCAGCAGAAGCACAGGAGAGTGGCCCCAGCATTTT.

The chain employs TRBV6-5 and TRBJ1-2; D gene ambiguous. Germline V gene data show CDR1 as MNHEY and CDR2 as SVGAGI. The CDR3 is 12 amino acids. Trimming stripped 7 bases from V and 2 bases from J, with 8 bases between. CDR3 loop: CASTRRNYGYTF. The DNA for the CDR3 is TGTGCCAGCACTCGGCGGAACTATGGCTACACCTTC.

Here the CDR3 reads CASSGLISNQPQHF. The DNA of the CDR3 is TGTGCCAGCAGCGGGCTTATTAGCAATCAGCCCCAGCATTTT. The J gene is TRBJ1-5, the V gene TRBV7-2; no reliable D call. Germline assignment: CDR1 SGHTA and CDR2 FQGNSA. The V and J ends lost 5 bases and 0 bases respectively, with 8 bases between them. The CDR3 runs 14 residues.

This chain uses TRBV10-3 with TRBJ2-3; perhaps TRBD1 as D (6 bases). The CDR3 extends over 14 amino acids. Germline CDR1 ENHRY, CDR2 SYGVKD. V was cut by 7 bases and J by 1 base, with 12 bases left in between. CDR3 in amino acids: CAITRTAGTDTQYF. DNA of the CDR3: TGTGCCATCACCAGGACAGCGGGCACAGATACGCAGTATTTT.

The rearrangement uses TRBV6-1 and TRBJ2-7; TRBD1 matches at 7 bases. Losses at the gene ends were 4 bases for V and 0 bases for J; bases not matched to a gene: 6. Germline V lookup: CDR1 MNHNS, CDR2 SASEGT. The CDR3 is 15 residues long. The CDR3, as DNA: TGTGCCAGCAGTGCGTCGACAGGGATCTCCTACGAGCAGTACTTC. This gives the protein CASSASTGISYEQYF.